Following are 22 T cell receptor beta chains from one sample sequenced in a study of regulatory T cells in long-lasting Graves disease (dated by TCRdb to 2020 to 2022). Receptors were amplified or captured by multiplex PCR. The run used an Illumina HiSeq 4000. TCR beta libraries were built with iRepertoire HTBI primers and Arm-PCR amplification of CDR3 regions. TCRdb's own reprocessing of the public reads used fastp at Q25 and MiXCR and kept productive beta chains. Rows are unified per CDR3 protein, each entry keeping the most common DNA and genes. This sample is represented by approximately 470,000 distinct CDR3 sequences; 15% to 20% of them were singletons. Approximately 12% of the sample rests with the top ten. In the paper's terms, the time point label means: newly diagnosed GD, antithyroid drugs for less than 3 months. For both TCR sequencing and RNA sequencing, RNA was extracted from PBMCs in TRIzol.

These same data were also listed under a study on T cells in Graves' hyperthyroidism and ophthalmopathy.

The sample here was peripheral blood mononuclear cells (PBMCs), taken at new diagnosis, from a patient treated with antithyroid drugs. The origin of the receptors is a man in his forties or fifties with Graves disease. Donor details come from another sample of the same person, matched by shared clones.

The J gene is TRBJ1-5, the V gene TRBV20-1, with D perhaps matching TRBD1 (5 bases). The ends were cut back, 5 bases at V and 4 bases at J, with 12 bases in the middle. Per the germline V gene, CDR1 is DFQATT and CDR2 is SNEGSKA (reference sequence). The CDR3 loop spans 13 amino acids. CDR3 residues: CSAQDGGNQPQHF. As DNA, the CDR3 is TGCAGTGCTCAGGACGGGGGAAATCAGCCCCAGCATTTT.

The gene calls are TRBV19 and TRBJ1-5; D is unresolved. V lost 3 bases and J 2 bases, leaving 8 bases between the germline ends. The CDR3 runs 14 residues. Germline V CDR1 and CDR2: LNHDA, SQIVND (reference sequence). The DNA for the CDR3 is TGTGCCAGTAGTATCGGAAGGGGCAATCAGCCCCAGCATTTT. It encodes CASSIGRGNQPQHF.

The gene calls are TRBV29-1 and TRBJ2-1; the match to TRBD1 covers 7 bases. CDR1 SQVTM and CDR2 ANQGSEA come from the germline V gene. V was clipped by 6 bases and J by 4 bases; unmatched bases: 9. The CDR3 extends over 14 amino acids. CDR3 in amino acids: CSVARQGPYNEQFF. CDR3 nucleotides: TGCAGCGTGGCCCGACAGGGACCTTACAATGAGCAGTTCTTC.

The chain joins TRBV4-1 to TRBJ1-4; D unresolved. The CDR3 length is 15 residues. The V and J ends lost 1 base and 0 bases respectively, with 6 bases between them. Germline assignment: CDR1 MGHRA and CDR2 YSYEKL. CDR3 nucleotide sequence: TGCGCCAGCAGCCAAGGTAGAGCAACTAATGAAAAACTGTTTTTT. Protein: CASSQGRATNEKLFF.

Notes on this clonotype: A read error may explain this, as a much larger clone is one base away. The V gene is TRBV28, the J gene TRBJ1-1, with 8 nucleotides matching TRBD1. The germline gives CDR1 MDHEN, CDR2 SYDVKM. The CDR3 is made up of 13 amino acids. CDR3 bases: TGTGCCGGCAGTGCAGGGGGCTACGCTGAAGCTTTCTTT. It encodes CAGSAGGYAEAFF.

This clonotype was picked up many times. The chain carries TRBV28 and TRBJ2-5; TRBD1 matches at 10 bases. The trim removed 5 bases at V and 11 bases at J, leaving 5 bases unmatched. Per the germline V gene, CDR1 is MDHEN and CDR2 is SYDVKM. The CDR3 has 12 residues. CDR3 DNA sequence: TGTGCCAGCAGTAAGACAGGGGGCGTTCAGTACTTC. It codes for CASSKTGGVQYF.

The sample holds many counts of this clonotype. The chain employs TRBV28 and TRBJ2-3; 7 positions match TRBD1. The CDR3 contains 15 residues. The germline V gene encodes CDR1 MDHEN and CDR2 SYDVKM. The trim removed 4 bases at V and 2 bases at J, leaving 6 bases unmatched. CDR3 in amino acids: CASSSRGLVTDTQYF. CDR3 DNA: TGTGCCAGCAGTTCAAGGGGGCTTGTCACAGATACGCAGTATTTT.

At least ten counts were recorded for this clonotype. V gene TRBV30 combines with J gene TRBJ1-4; D is unclear. The V gene lost 2 bases and the J gene lost 8 bases, with 6 bases spanning the gap. The CDR3 contains 11 residues. Germline V gives CDR1 GTSNPN, CDR2 SVGIG (reference sequence). In nucleotides, the CDR3 is TGTGCCTGGAGTTCGCGGGAAAAACTGTTTTTT. Residues: CAWSSREKLFF.

At least ten counts were recorded for this clonotype. The CDR3 region is CASSPKGVFSADTQYF. Written as DNA, the CDR3 is TGTGCCAGCAGTCCGAAGGGGGTATTTAGCGCAGATACGCAGTATTTT. The genes are TRBV6-1 and TRBJ2-3, with D perhaps TRBD1 (6 bases). V lost 5 bases, J lost 4 bases, and 19 bases lay in between. Per the germline V gene, CDR1 is MNHNS and CDR2 is SASEGT. This CDR3 contains 16 residues.

This clonotype was counted ten times or more. The genes are TRBV6-5 and TRBJ2-3; 10 bases line up with TRBD2. The V and J ends lost 2 bases and 4 bases, in that order; junction bases with no gene match: 6. Germline V gene lookup returns CDR1 MNHEY and CDR2 SVGAGI. The CDR3 totals 16 residues. The DNA for the CDR3 is TGTGCCAGCAGTTACGGTCTAGCGGGAGTGGCAGATACGCAGTATTTT. It yields the protein CASSYGLAGVADTQYF.

This clonotype has a count of ten or more. V usage is TRBV18 and J usage is TRBJ2-1; TRBD1 agrees at 7 bases. After removal of 0 bases from V and 4 bases from J, the junction contained 6 bases not matched to a gene. The CDR3 totals 16 residues. The V gene's germline CDR1 is KGHSH and CDR2 LQKENI. The CDR3 sequence: CASSPPDRSPYNEQFF. CDR3 in DNA: TGTGCCAGCTCACCACCGGACAGGAGTCCATACAATGAGCAGTTCTTC.

This clonotype has only a few counts. The genes are TRBV11-2 and TRBJ2-5; D might be TRBD2 (5 bases). Germline V gene lookup returns CDR1 SGHAT and CDR2 FQNNGV. The CDR3 is 16 residues long. V shed 1 base and J shed 0 bases, with 12 bases lying between them. Here the CDR3 DNA reads TGTGCCAGCAGCTTAGGTGGACTTATGTACCAAGAGACCCAGTACTTC. Translating it yields CASSLGGLMYQETQYF.

This clonotype showed up many times. V is TRBV20-1 and J is TRBJ1-3; 7 positions match TRBD1. The germline V gene encodes CDR1 DFQATT and CDR2 SNEGSKA (reference sequence). This CDR3 contains 17 residues. The V segment lost 3 bases and the J segment 0 bases; nucleotides outside the gene matches: 11. This CDR3 reads CSASKGTALLSGNTIYF. The CDR3, as DNA: TGCAGTGCTAGTAAGGGGACAGCCCTTCTCTCTGGAAACACCATATATTTT.

This clonotype was seen many times. This rearrangement joins TRBV11-2 to TRBJ1-1, with 10 nucleotides matching TRBD1. This CDR3 contains 14 residues. CDR1 is SGHAT, CDR2 FQNNGV, per germline. Trimming cost V 3 bases and J 5 bases; bases outside gene matches: 3. For the CDR3, the DNA is TGTGCCAGCAGCTTCCGGGACAGGGGAACTGAAGCTTTCTTT. It codes for CASSFRDRGTEAFF.

Details on this clonotype: It differs at one base from a far larger clone, so likely a read error. The chain is built from TRBV5-1 and TRBJ2-1, with a weak D call TRBD2 (6 bases). V was cut by 1 base and J by 10 bases, with 15 bases left in between. This CDR3 spans 14 amino acids. Germline CDR1 SGHRS, CDR2 YFSETQ. CDR3 in amino acids: CASSLTAGNDEQFF. CDR3 nucleotides: TGCGCCAGCAGCTTGACCGCGGGGAATGACGAGCAGTTCTTC.

This clonotype was observed many times. The V and J genes are TRBV30 and TRBJ2-2; possibly TRBD1 for D (5 bases). This CDR3 spans 14 amino acids. Germline V gene sequence: CDR1 GTSNPN, CDR2 SVGIG (reference sequence). Trimming pared 0 bases from V and 2 bases from J, leaving 7 bases between. The CDR3 sequence: CAWSVRGNTGELFF. CDR3 DNA: TGTGCCTGGAGTGTAAGGGGAAACACCGGGGAGCTGTTTTTT.

This clonotype showed up many times. This rearrangement joins TRBV19 to TRBJ1-1; a weak D match, TRBD1 (6 bases). The CDR3 has 14 residues. Germline loops: CDR1 LNHDA, CDR2 SQIVND (reference sequence). V gave up 6 bases and J gave up 3 bases, with 14 bases separating them. CDR3: CASRIAGGHTEAFF. In DNA, the CDR3 is TGTGCCAGTAGGATCGCGGGGGGCCACACTGAAGCTTTCTTT.

There are many counts of this clonotype. J is TRBJ2-3 and V is TRBV28; 13 positions agree with TRBD2. Germline CDR1 MDHEN, CDR2 SYDVKM. This CDR3 spans 16 amino acids. The V segment lost 5 bases and the J segment 5 bases; nucleotides outside the gene matches: 7. The CDR3 region is CASSAGGLAGEDTQYF. The CDR3 DNA reads TGTGCCAGCAGTGCGGGCGGACTAGCGGGAGAAGATACGCAGTATTTT.

This clonotype was counted ten times or more. The CDR3 region has the DNA TGCGCCAGCAGCTTAGAACAGGGGAATCAGCCCCAGCATTTT. It translates to CASSLEQGNQPQHF. The rearrangement joins TRBV5-1 to TRBJ1-5; 7 nucleotides line up with TRBD1. The J segment lost 4 bases and the V segment lost 2 bases, leaving 3 bases of the junction unmatched. Germline-derived CDR1 and CDR2 are SGHRS and YFSETQ. The CDR3 runs to 14 residues.

This clonotype was detected ten times or more. The rearrangement uses TRBV11-2 and TRBJ1-6, with D possibly matching TRBD1 (5 bases). This CDR3 has 13 amino acids. Deletions cut 0 bases from V and 17 bases from J, with 14 bases between. Germline assignment: CDR1 SGHAT and CDR2 FQNNGV. This CDR3 reads CASSLDTYGTFHF. DNA of the CDR3: TGTGCCAGCAGCTTAGATACATACGGGACGTTCCACTTT. Variable domain in full (rest from reference TRBV11-2 and TRBJ1-6): EAGVAQSPRYKIIEKRQSVAFWCNPISGHATLYWYQQILGQGPKLLIQFQNNGVVDDSQLPKDRFSAERLKGVDSTLKIQPAKLEDSAVYLCASSLDTYGTFHFGNGTRLTVT.

In its sample, this clonotype was seen many times. The genes are TRBV7-3 and TRBJ2-3; TRBD2 is a possible D gene (6 bases). Germline assignment: CDR1 SGHTA and CDR2 FQGTGA. CDR3 length: 15 amino acids. Deletions cut 3 bases from V and 2 bases from J, with 12 bases between. The CDR3 sequence: CASSFQGLPTDTQYF. The CDR3, as DNA: TGTGCCAGCAGCTTCCAGGGACTTCCCACAGATACGCAGTATTTT.

The CDR3 bases are TGCAGCGTTGGAGGCATTCCCGGACAGGGGACCTACGAGCAGTACTTC. Translated: CSVGGIPGQGTYEQYF. This sequence joins TRBV29-1 and TRBJ2-7; TRBD1 matches at 9 bases. Germline CDR1 SQVTM, CDR2 ANQGSEA. V was clipped by 4 bases and J by 2 bases; unmatched bases: 12. The CDR3 totals 16 residues.